This TCR beta chain was recorded in a study of vaccination effects on CD4 cells after COVID-19. Study-wide background: It was with about 10 IU/ml IL-2 and 9.5 to 10 ug/ml peptides that a few million PBMC per well were cultured.

The data were produced by immunoSEQ multiplex PCR, yet TCRdb's version contains in-frame clones alone and is incomplete. Among about 73,000 clones listed, 65% to 80% were seen once. About this clone itself: What it binds is unknown.

General study points: The study had few convalescent patients and no early post-infection timepoints.

V trimming: 3 bases; J trimming: 2 bases; junction bases outside the gene matches: 2. Per germline, CDR1 SGHTA and CDR2 FQGTGA. This CDR3 has 14 residues. Subsequent to a culture period of more than 9 days, CD4+ T cells were isolated. Everyone in the study got two shots of either the BNT162b2 or mRNA-1273 vaccine. Half of the medium was exchanged for IL-2 medium on both days 3 and 7. The source is a human donor who received a COVID-19 vaccine. The sequencing used CD4+ T cells from PBMCs cultured without peptide, collected after COVID-19 vaccination. The rearrangement links TRBV7-3 to TRBJ1-1, with TRBD1 matching over 8 bases. The CDR3 reads CASSLDRVNTEAFF. Written as DNA, the CDR3 is TGTGCCAGCAGCTTGGACAGGGTAAACACTGAAGCTTTCTTT.